The clone carrying this TCR beta chain appeared a single time. Data came from immunoSEQ multiplex PCR; TCRdb stores just in-frame clones and leaves some out. The sample has about 120,000 clones; roughly 87% are singletons. These data come from a study of T cell responses to AZD1222 COVID-19 vaccine. Germline CDR1 and CDR2: SGHDT and YYEEEE. V lost 2 bases, J lost 3 bases, and 9 bases lay in between. The CDR3 sequence is 13 residues long. The material sequenced was peripheral blood, taken 28 days after the second AZD1222 dose. The TCR was taken from an adult who received the AZD1222 COVID-19 vaccine. The V and J genes are TRBV5-6 and TRBJ2-7, with no clear D. In nucleotides, the CDR3 is TGTGCCAGCAGCTTATTGGGGAACTACGAGCAGTACTTC. Protein product: CASSLLGNYEQYF.